This T cell receptor (beta chain) was obtained from a study of graft-versus-host responses after intestinal transplantation. Study context: Transplant types were multivisceral, liver-intestinal, or isolated intestinal. Recipients uniformly received anti-thymocyte globulin induction, followed by tacrolimus and steroids for three to four years. General observations from the study: Present in recipient marrow, GvH clones included some that appeared first in ileum or blood. With peak circulating GvH clone levels came an association with early post-transplant HvG declines.

The data were produced by immunoSEQ multiplex PCR, yet TCRdb's version contains in-frame clones alone and is incomplete. Counted here are approximately 90,000 clones, roughly 80% occurring once; the ten biggest clones make up approximately 0.88%. Germline CDR1 and CDR2: MNHEY and SVGAGI. The V and J ends lost 6 bases and 4 bases respectively, with 12 bases between them. The CDR3 is made up of 14 amino acids. This clone has only one observation. Its antigen is unidentified. The receptor comes from a human donor who received an intestinal transplant. The V call is TRBV6-5, the J call TRBJ2-2, with a tentative D call TRBD2 (5 bases). The sample in question was unstimulated CD4+ T cells sorted from spleen or lymph node cells, obtained before intestinal transplant. Written as DNA, the CDR3 is TGTGCCAGCAGAGCCGGGATCGGCACCGGGGAGCTGTTTTTT. It yields the protein CASRAGIGTGELFF.